These T cell receptor beta chains were read from a single sample in a study of tumor and adjacent non-tumor tissue in lung cancer. A single record per CDR3 protein comes from TCRdb applying MiXCR to the multiplex PCR reads. The sample records 120,000 or so distinct CDR3 sequences, about 66% being singletons. The source material was lung tumor tissue. The receptors were gathered from a man younger than 45 with non-small cell lung cancer. CDR3s include the opening cysteine and the closing phenylalanine or tryptophan. A D gene is named only where the DNA matches it firmly. Clone size is stated in some rows and not others, as once, few, many or a class when expanded.

abundance	d_gene	v_gene	j_gene	CDR3nt	CDR3aa
once	-	TRBV11-2	TRBJ2-4	TGTGCCAGCACCTACGGGGGGCAAGGAAACGTTCAGTACTTC	CASTYGGQGNVQYF
many	TRBD1	TRBV11-1	TRBJ2-1	TGTGCCAGCACCCGGCTAGGGACAGGCTACAATGAGCAGTTCTTC	CASTRLGTGYNEQFF
few	TRBD1	TRBV4-1	TRBJ2-3	TGCGCCAGCAGCCAACAGGACAGGAGCACAGATACGCAGTATTTT	CASSQQDRSTDTQYF
-	-	TRBV11-2	TRBJ1-2	TGTGGCAGCAGCTTAGCTTATGCGAACTATGGTTACACCTTC	CGSSLAYANYGYTF
-	-	TRBV6-2/TRBV6-3	TRBJ2-1	TGTGCCAGCAGCCAGATAGCGAGGGAGCAGCTCTTC	CASSQIAREQLF
-	-	TRBV7-9	TRBJ2-6	TGTGCCAGAAGCAAAGCCACAGGGTCGGGGGCCAACGTCCTGACTTTC	CARSKATGSGANVLTF
many	-	TRBV12-3/TRBV12-4	TRBJ1-6	TGTGCCAGCAGTTTAGGACAGTCCTATAATTCACCCCTCCACTTT	CASSLGQSYNSPLHF
-	-	TRBV13	TRBJ2-7	TGTGCCAGCAGCATAGAAGGGGGCGAGCAGTACTTC	CASSIEGGEQYF
-	-	TRBV10-3	TRBJ2-3	TGTGCCATCAATGAGTCGAGAAGAAGGGCTAACACAGATACGCAGTATTTT	CAINESRRRANTDTQYF
-	TRBD1	TRBV20-1	TRBJ2-7	TGCATTGCAGCGAACTGGGCAGGGGGCGATGAGCAGTACTTC	CIAANWAGGDEQYF
many	-	TRBV10-1	TRBJ2-2	TGCGCCAGCAGTGAGTTTGGAACTAACACCGGGGAGCTGTTTTTT	CASSEFGTNTGELFF
-	-	TRBV11-3	TRBJ2-1	TGTGCCAGCAGCCCCACACCTAATAATGAGCAGTCCTTC	CASSPTPNNEQSF
many	TRBD1	TRBV11-2	TRBJ2-7	TGTGCCAGCAGCCAGCACGGACAGGGTATCGACGAGCAGTACTTC	CASSQHGQGIDEQYF
-	-	TRBV7-9	TRBJ2-3	TGTGCCAGCAGCTCCGGGGACGTTGGAACAGATACGCAGTATTTT	CASSSGDVGTDTQYF
few	-	TRBV29-1	TRBJ2-2	TGCAGCGTTGACGATTGGGGCAGGTGGCCCGGGGAGCTGTTTTTT	CSVDDWGRWPGELFF
large	TRBD1	TRBV29-1	TRBJ1-2	TGCAGCGCCCGGGACAGGGGGCGAGGAAGCTATGGCTACACCTTC	CSARDRGRGSYGYTF
-	TRBD2	TRBV6-2/TRBV6-3	TRBJ2-1	TGTGCCAGCAGACTGGGACTAGCGTCTTCCTACAATGAGCAGTTCTTC	CASRLGLASSYNEQFF
-	-	TRBV20-1	TRBJ2-1	TGCAGTGCTGGGGGACCGACTCGCGGGATGTACAATGAGCTGTTCTTC	CSAGGPTRGMYNELFF